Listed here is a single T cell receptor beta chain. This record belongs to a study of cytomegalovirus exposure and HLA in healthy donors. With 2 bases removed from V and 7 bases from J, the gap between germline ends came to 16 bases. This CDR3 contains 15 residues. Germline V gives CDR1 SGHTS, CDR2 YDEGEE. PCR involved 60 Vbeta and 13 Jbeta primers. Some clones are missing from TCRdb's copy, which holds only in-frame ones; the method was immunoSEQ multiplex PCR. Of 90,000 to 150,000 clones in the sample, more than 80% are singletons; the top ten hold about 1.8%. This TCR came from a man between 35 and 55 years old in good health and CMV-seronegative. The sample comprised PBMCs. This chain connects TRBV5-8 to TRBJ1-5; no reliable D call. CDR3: CASSFGLRGNQPQHF. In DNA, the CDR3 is TGTGCCAGCAGCTTCGGGTTGAGAGGGAACCAGCCCCAGCATTTT.